This is a list of T cell receptor beta chains from one sample in a study of cytomegalovirus exposure and HLA in healthy donors. Clones were sequenced by immunoSEQ multiplex PCR, and TCRdb holds only the in-frame ones, with some missing. The table has about 110,000 clones, roughly 95% seen once. The specimen was PBMCs. The receptor source for this set is a woman younger than 35 in good health and CMV-seronegative. Both conserved end residues are part of each CDR3. The order of the fields is J gene, clone size, V gene, D gene, CDR3 DNA, CDR3 protein. A D gene is named only where the DNA matches it firmly. Clone size is shown for a subset of rows, as once, few, many or a class of expanded clone.

>TRBJ2-2|NA|TRBV5-8|NA
TGTGCCAGCAGCTACGGGACAACGAACACCGGGGAGCTGTTTTTT
CASSYGTTNTGELFF
>TRBJ1-2|NA|TRBV29-1|TRBD1
TGCAGCGTTGAAGACAGGGGGCCATTTAACTATGGCTACACCTTC
CSVEDRGPFNYGYTF
>TRBJ1-1|once|TRBV5-4|NA
TGTGCCAGCAGCTTATCCGGGTTCAGTGAAGCTTTCTTT
CASSLSGFSEAFF
>TRBJ1-1|NA|TRBV4-1|TRBD1
TGCGCCAGCAGCCAAGATACTCCAGGGGGTACTGAAGCTTTCTTT
CASSQDTPGGTEAFF
>TRBJ1-1|NA|TRBV6-1|NA
TGTGCCACTACGGCCCAGGGGAAGACTGAAGCTTTCTTT
CATTAQGKTEAFF
>TRBJ2-7|once|TRBV30|TRBD2
TGTGCCTGGAGTGCCGCCGTGGCGGGGGGGCGCGAGCAGTACTTC
CAWSAAVAGGREQYF
>TRBJ1-3|NA|TRBV4-3|NA
TGCGCCAGCAGCCAAGACGTACAGGTGTCTGGAAACACCATATATTTT
CASSQDVQVSGNTIYF
>TRBJ1-4|NA|TRBV27|NA
TGTGCCAGCAGTTTACTCGGGGGAAAACTGTTTTTT
CASSLLGGKLFF
>TRBJ1-4|once|TRBV9|TRBD1
TGTGCCAGCAGCGTAGGGACAGGAGTAAAAAATGAAAAACTGTTTTTT
CASSVGTGVKNEKLFF
>TRBJ1-2|NA|TRBV28|NA
TGTGCCAGCAGCCTGACAGGCCTTTTTAACTATGGCTACACCTTC
CASSLTGLFNYGYTF
>TRBJ2-5|NA|TRBV28|TRBD2
TGTGCCAGCAGGCCTAGCGGAGAAGAGACCCAGTACTTC
CASRPSGEETQYF
>TRBJ1-3|NA|TRBV19|NA
TGTGCCAGTAGTATAGATCATCCGGGGACCATATATTTT
CASSIDHPGTIYF
>TRBJ1-2|NA|TRBV6-5|NA
TGTGCCAGCACCAAGGACGGGGCTAACTATGGCTACACCTTC
CASTKDGANYGYTF
>TRBJ1-2|NA|TRBV6-5|TRBD1
TGTGCCAGCAGTTCAGCGACAGGGGGCTATGGGGGCTACACCTTC
CASSSATGGYGGYTF
>TRBJ2-5|NA|TRBV6-1|TRBD1
TGTGCCAGCAGTGAATGGGGGACAGACCAAGAGACCCAGTACTTC
CASSEWGTDQETQYF
>TRBJ2-3|NA|TRBV7-9|TRBD1
TGTGCCAGCAGCTCACAACGCCGACAGGGAAGCGCAGATACGCAGTATTTT
CASSSQRRQGSADTQYF
>TRBJ2-3|once|TRBV9|NA
TGTGCCAGCAGCGTAGACAGGGTCGGCACAGATACGCAGTATTTT
CASSVDRVGTDTQYF
>TRBJ2-1|NA|TRBV4-2|TRBD2
TGTGCCAGCAGCCAAGAAGGACTAGCGGGGGACTCGAACAATGAGCAGTTCTTC
CASSQEGLAGDSNNEQFF
>TRBJ2-1|NA|TRBV6-6|NA
TGTGCCAGCAGACGGGACATAGCCTACAATGAGCAGTTCTTC
CASRRDIAYNEQFF
>TRBJ2-2|NA|TRBV2|TRBD2
TGTGCCAGCAGTTCTAGCGGTTACAACACCGGGGAGCTGTTTTTT
CASSSSGYNTGELFF
>TRBJ2-3|NA|TRBV9|TRBD1
TGTGCCAGCAGCGCGACAGGGTCAGATACGCAGTATTTT
CASSATGSDTQYF
>TRBJ2-1|NA|TRBV7-2|TRBD2
TGTGCCAGCAGCTCGGGACTAGCGGGGTCCAATGAGCAGTTCTTC
CASSSGLAGSNEQFF
>TRBJ1-5|NA|TRBV18|NA
TGTGCCAGCTCACTGGTAGGAGATAGCAATCAGCCCCAGCATTTT
CASSLVGDSNQPQHF
>TRBJ1-5|once|TRBV28|NA
TGTGCCAGCCGCACAGTCTTAAATCAGCCCCAGCATTTT
CASRTVLNQPQHF
>TRBJ2-7|once|TRBV27|TRBD2
TGTGCCAGCACTTCCCCAGCGGGGGGGACCTACGAGCAGTACTTC
CASTSPAGGTYEQYF
>TRBJ2-7|NA|TRBV10-3|NA
TGTGCCATCAGTGACTATTTTCGGGGTATGTCTGTCTCCGAGCAGTACTTC
CAISDYFRGMSVSEQYF
>TRBJ2-5|NA|TRBV7-2|NA
TGTGCCAGCAGACTAATACTAGGTTCGTCAGAGACCCAGTACTTC
CASRLILGSSETQYF
>TRBJ2-2|NA|TRBV5-1|TRBD2
TGCGCCAGCAGCTTGGGGCTTAGCGGGGCACCCCATATAACCGGGGAGCTGTTTTTT
CASSLGLSGAPHITGELFF
>TRBJ1-5|NA|TRBV10-3|NA
TGTGCCATCAGTGAGGGGGCTAGCAATCAGCCCCAGCATTTT
CAISEGASNQPQHF
>TRBJ2-7|NA|TRBV27|NA
TGTGCCAGCAGTTCTGGGCAGCAGCCTCTCGAGCAGTACTTC
CASSSGQQPLEQYF
>TRBJ2-3|NA|TRBV4-1|NA
TGCGCCAGCAGTCTTCTTATAGCGGCGGCCACAGATACGCAGTATTTT
CASSLLIAAATDTQYF
>TRBJ2-2|NA|TRBV28|NA
TGTGCCAGCAGTTTCACCGAGGCTGGCGGGGAGCTGTTTTTT
CASSFTEAGGELFF
>TRBJ1-1|NA|TRBV6-5|TRBD1
TGTGCCAGCAGCCGAGACAGGGGGCGAACTGAAGCTTTCTTT
CASSRDRGRTEAFF
>TRBJ1-2|NA|TRBV7-2|TRBD1
TGTGCCAGCAGCCCAACAAACAGGGGGCAGGACTATGGCTACACCTTC
CASSPTNRGQDYGYTF
>TRBJ2-7|NA|TRBV4-3|TRBD1
TGCGCCAGCAGCCATAGTCCGGGACAGGGGTACGAGCAGTACTTC
CASSHSPGQGYEQYF
>TRBJ2-3|NA|TRBV2|NA
TGTGCCAGCAATGTCAGGGCGGATACGCAGTATTTT
CASNVRADTQYF
>TRBJ1-1|once|TRBV29-1|NA
TGCAGCGTCCGGGCGCGGGGCACTGAAGCTTTCTTT
CSVRARGTEAFF
>TRBJ1-1|NA|TRBV14|NA
TGTGCCAGCAGCCCCGACCTCGGGACTGAAGCTTTCTTT
CASSPDLGTEAFF
>TRBJ1-6|NA|TRBV28|NA
TGTGCCAGCAGGGGCAGCAGCTCCTATAATTCACCCCTCCACTTT
CASRGSSSYNSPLHF
>TRBJ2-6|NA|TRBV10-3|TRBD1
TGTGCCATCAGCCCGGGACAGGGACCAGCTGGGGCCAACGTCCTGACTTTC
CAISPGQGPAGANVLTF
>TRBJ2-3|NA|TRBV5-1|TRBD2
TGCGCCAGCAGTAGCGGGGCTAGCACAGATACGCAGTATTTT
CASSSGASTDTQYF
>TRBJ1-3|NA|TRBV6-1|TRBD1
TGTGCCAGCGGGGACAGGTCTGGAAACACCATATATTTT
CASGDRSGNTIYF
>TRBJ2-1|NA|TRBV6-1|TRBD2
TGTGCCAGCAGTGGGGCTAGCGGGGGGGTTGGTGAGCAGTTCTTC
CASSGASGGVGEQFF
>TRBJ1-1|NA|TRBV9|TRBD1
TGTGCCAGCAGCGGGGGACAGGGGGTGGAAGCTTTCTTT
CASSGGQGVEAFF
>TRBJ2-1|NA|TRBV27|TRBD1
TGTGCCAGCGTCAGGGTACAGGGACAGGGTATCAATGAGCAGTTCTTC
CASVRVQGQGINEQFF
>TRBJ2-5|NA|TRBV7-8|NA
TGTGCCAGCAGCTTTCAGGGCAGGGGCTCTGAGACCCAGTACTTC
CASSFQGRGSETQYF
>TRBJ2-7|NA|TRBV5-1|NA
TGCGCCAGCAGCTCCCGAGGCTACTCCTACGAGCAGTACTTC
CASSSRGYSYEQYF
>TRBJ2-1|NA|TRBV5-8|NA
TGTGCCAGCAGCTTGGCCCGGAGGGACTACAATGAGCAGTTCTTC
CASSLARRDYNEQFF
>TRBJ2-3|NA|TRBV6-1|TRBD1
TGTGCCAGCGCCTCACAGGGGGGAAGCACAGATACGCAGTATTTT
CASASQGGSTDTQYF
>TRBJ1-6|few|TRBV7-2|TRBD1
TGTGCCAGCAGCTTAGGAGGACAGGGATTGGCCCCAAGTTCACCCCTCCACTTT
CASSLGGQGLAPSSPLHF